Listed below are T cell receptor beta chains from one sample, sequenced in a study of T-cell memory formation after mild COVID-19. TCRdb used MiXCR to reprocess the 5' RACE reads, holding one entry per CDR3 protein. The sample contains around 300,000 distinct CDR3 sequences, approximately 14% of which appear only once. Sequenced sample: PBMCs or a T cell subset sorted from them (not recorded which). These receptors were collected from a man aged 18 to 29 who had mild COVID-19 (a few samples of this study predate the infection). Cell type and time point are not known. CDR3s include the opening cysteine and the closing phenylalanine or tryptophan. A D gene is named only where the DNA matches it firmly. Rows give clone size only sometimes, using once, few, many, or a class for an expanded clone.

TRBV5-1,few,TRBD1,TRBJ2-5,CASSSQGGETQYF,TGCGCCAGCAGCTCACAGGGGGGAGAGACCCAGTACTTC
TRBV4-1,-,TRBD1,TRBJ1-1,CASSLDRGQGETFF,TGCGCCAGCAGCCTTGACAGGGGGCAGGGAGAGACTTTCTTT
TRBV20-1,-,-,TRBJ1-5,CSARRVRSNQPQHF,TGCAGTGCTAGAAGGGTTAGGAGCAATCAGCCCCAGCATTTT
TRBV12-5,-,-,TRBJ2-5,CASLPGMQETQYF,TGTGCTAGTCTCCCGGGAATGCAAGAGACCCAGTACTTC
TRBV5-4,-,-,TRBJ2-7,CASSFVDRDSEQYF,TGTGCCAGCAGCTTCGTCGATCGGGATAGCGAGCAGTACTTC
TRBV28,few,-,TRBJ1-6,CASSPPYNSPLHF,TGTGCCAGCAGCCCCCCCTATAATTCACCCCTCCACTTT
TRBV4-3,few,TRBD1,TRBJ1-1,CASSQVGRGITEAFF,TGCGCCAGCAGCCAAGTCGGCAGGGGGATAACTGAAGCTTTCTTT
TRBV7-3,few,-,TRBJ2-3,CASSAVYGYTDTQYF,TGTGCCAGCAGCGCAGTATATGGGTACACAGATACGCAGTATTTT
TRBV6-2/TRBV6-3,few,-,TRBJ1-5,CASSTKNSNQPQHF,TGTGCCAGCAGTACCAAGAATAGCAATCAGCCCCAGCATTTT
TRBV11-2,many,-,TRBJ2-1,CASSLDGGANEQFF,TGTGCCAGCAGCTTAGATGGTGGGGCCAATGAGCAGTTCTTC
TRBV7-2,few,-,TRBJ1-2,CASSPKVGSGYTF,TGTGCCAGCAGCCCAAAGGTGGGGTCAGGCTACACCTTC
TRBV6-2/TRBV6-3,few,TRBD2,TRBJ2-1,CASGLSGDNEQFF,TGTGCCAGCGGACTTAGCGGGGACAATGAGCAGTTCTTC
TRBV7-2,few,-,TRBJ2-1,CASSLPDLRYNEQFF,TGTGCCAGCAGCTTACCGGACCTACGGTACAATGAGCAGTTCTTC
TRBV4-3,-,TRBD2,TRBJ2-3,CASSQDSRGGADTQYF,TGCGCCAGCAGCCAAGACTCCCGGGGGGGAGCAGATACGCAGTATTTT
TRBV7-8,few,-,TRBJ1-1,CASSFLGLGPEAFF,TGTGCCAGCAGCTTCCTCGGTTTGGGCCCTGAAGCTTTCTTT
TRBV4-1,-,-,TRBJ1-1,CASSGPLRGTEAFF,TGCGCCAGCAGCGGACCGCTCAGGGGCACTGAAGCTTTCTTT
TRBV20-1,few,-,TRBJ1-1,CSSQRWGRGAFF,TGCAGTTCTCAAAGATGGGGGCGGGGAGCTTTCTTT
TRBV7-6,many,-,TRBJ2-5,CASSHREETQYF,TGTGCCAGCAGCCACAGGGAAGAGACCCAGTACTTC
TRBV20-1,-,TRBD1,TRBJ1-5,CSATDRVGNQPQHF,TGCAGTGCGACAGACAGGGTTGGCAATCAGCCCCAGCATTTT
TRBV7-2,many,-,TRBJ1-6,CASSLGGEGGSPLHF,TGTGCCAGCAGCTTAGGGGGCGAAGGCGGCTCACCCCTCCACTTT